A single T cell receptor (beta chain) is shown here with its context. The antigen remains undetermined. The data originate from a study of T cell repertoires in cytomegalovirus infection. Study context: CMV infection and matching HLA type were both indicated by public TCR beta signatures.

A single record per CDR3 protein comes from TCRdb applying MiXCR to the reads. This sample has roughly 760,000 distinct CDR3 sequences, with 35% found just once. Trimming removed 7 bases at V and 1 base at J, with 10 bases between. Germline CDR1 and CDR2: MDHEN and SYDVKM. The CDR3 extends over 14 amino acids. Study-level points and caveats: Based on cumulative public TCR beta family frequency, carriers of CMV plus the relevant HLA were identified. The response measured ex vivo was dominated by TCR beta clonotypes (HLA-C-restricted and CMV-specific).

Sequencing was done on a sample of PBMCs. This TCR was sampled from a human donor in good health (CMV status not recorded). Some clones in this sample may be carry-over from other donors' samples. The rearrangement uses TRBV28 and TRBJ2-2; D unclear. Written as DNA, the CDR3 is TGTGCCAGCAAGGGCAGAGGGAACACCGGGGAGCTGTTTTTT. Its translation: CASKGRGNTGELFF.